Listed below are T cell receptor beta chains from one sample, sequenced in a study of T cell responses to AZD1222 COVID-19 vaccine. Only in-frame clones appear in the TCRdb table, and some are missing; sequencing was by immunoSEQ multiplex PCR. The sample lists 250,000 or so clones, approximately 93% occurring once. The source was peripheral blood, collected on day 0 of AZD1222 vaccination. These receptors came from an adult in good health. CDR3s include the opening cysteine and the closing phenylalanine or tryptophan. The D gene is left open where the match is weak. Where a row states a size, it is once, few, many or the class of an expanded clone; other rows omit it.

TGTGCCAGCAGCGGGACAGGGGGGCAGCAGCCCCAGCATTTT | CASSGTGGQQPQHF | TRBJ1-5 | once | TRBV6-2/TRBV6-3 | TRBD1
TGCGCCAGCAGCTCTTTGGGCCTGGACAGCCAGGGTGAGACCCAGTACTTC | CASSSLGLDSQGETQYF | TRBJ2-5 | - | TRBV5-1 | -
TGTGCCAGCAGCCAAGTGGGGGGTGGCGGCAACGAGCAGTACTTC | CASSQVGGGGNEQYF | TRBJ2-7 | once | TRBV4-2 | -
TGTGCCAGCAGCTCTGACAGAGCCTCCTACAATGAGCAGTTCTTC | CASSSDRASYNEQFF | TRBJ2-1 | - | TRBV7-2 | -
TGTGCCAGCAGCCCCGGGACAGCCAATTCACCCCTCCACTTT | CASSPGTANSPLHF | TRBJ1-6 | - | TRBV3-1/TRBV3-2 | TRBD1
TGTGCCAGCAGTTACGACTACGCGACCTACGAGCAGTACTTC | CASSYDYATYEQYF | TRBJ2-7 | - | TRBV6-5 | -
TGTGCCAGTAGTTCAGGCATCGGGGAGCTGTTTTTT | CASSSGIGELFF | TRBJ2-2 | - | TRBV19 | -
TGTGCCAGCAGCCAGGGATATAGCAATCAGCCCCAGCATTTT | CASSQGYSNQPQHF | TRBJ1-5 | - | TRBV2 | -
TGTGCCACCAGGGCAGGCCCCTCTGGAAACACCATATATTTT | CATRAGPSGNTIYF | TRBJ1-3 | - | TRBV15 | -
TGTGCCAGCAGCGTAGTAAGGCGGGAGATCCCTCAAGAGACCCAGTACTTC | CASSVVRREIPQETQYF | TRBJ2-5 | - | TRBV9 | TRBD2
TGTGCCAGCAGCCAAGATCCGGGGGGCTACACCTTC | CASSQDPGGYTF | TRBJ1-2 | - | TRBV3-1/TRBV3-2 | -
TGTGCCATCTTACAGGAGGAAGGCAATCAGCCCCAGCATTTT | CAILQEEGNQPQHF | TRBJ1-5 | - | TRBV24-1 | -
TGTGCCAGCTCACGCTCAGGGATCGCAGATACGCAGTATTTT | CASSRSGIADTQYF | TRBJ2-3 | - | TRBV18 | -
TGTGCCAGCAGCTTTCGCGGGAGGGCCCCAGATACGCAGTATTTT | CASSFRGRAPDTQYF | TRBJ2-3 | - | TRBV7-2 | TRBD2
TGTGCCAGCAGCCAAGATACGAGAAATTCACCCCTCCACTTT | CASSQDTRNSPLHF | TRBJ1-6 | once | TRBV14 | -
TGTGCCAGCTCACCAAGGGACCGGGCCCTAGGCTACGAGCAGTACTTC | CASSPRDRALGYEQYF | TRBJ2-7 | - | TRBV18 | -
TGTGCCAGCCTGCAGCAGGGGGCTGAAGCTTTCTTT | CASLQQGAEAFF | TRBJ1-1 | - | TRBV11-2 | TRBD1
TGTGCCAGCAGTCTTGGGAGCTACAATGAGCAGTTCTTC | CASSLGSYNEQFF | TRBJ2-1 | - | TRBV12-3/TRBV12-4 | -
TGTGCCAGCAGCAGGACGGGAATGGACACCGGGGAGCTGTTTTTT | CASSRTGMDTGELFF | TRBJ2-2 | - | TRBV9 | -
TGTGCCAGCAGCCCTCACGGTGTCTACGAGCAGTACTTC | CASSPHGVYEQYF | TRBJ2-7 | - | TRBV28 | -
TGTGCCAGCAGGCCTCGGGGCTCCTACAATGAGCAGTTCTTC | CASRPRGSYNEQFF | TRBJ2-1 | - | TRBV27 | -
TGCAGCGCGGCAGGGACTAGCGGGGGTCGGAGCTCCTACAATGAGCAGTTCTTC | CSAAGTSGGRSSYNEQFF | TRBJ2-1 | - | TRBV29-1 | TRBD2
TGTGCCAGCAGCTTAGGGGCCAGGGCCGAAGCTTTCTTT | CASSLGARAEAFF | TRBJ1-1 | - | TRBV7-9 | -
TGTGCCAGCAGCACAGGGACAGACACCGGGGAGCTGTTTTTT | CASSTGTDTGELFF | TRBJ2-2 | - | TRBV11-3 | TRBD1
TGTGCCAGCAGTTTGAGGTGGCCCCAGCATTTT | CASSLRWPQHF | TRBJ1-5 | - | TRBV28 | -